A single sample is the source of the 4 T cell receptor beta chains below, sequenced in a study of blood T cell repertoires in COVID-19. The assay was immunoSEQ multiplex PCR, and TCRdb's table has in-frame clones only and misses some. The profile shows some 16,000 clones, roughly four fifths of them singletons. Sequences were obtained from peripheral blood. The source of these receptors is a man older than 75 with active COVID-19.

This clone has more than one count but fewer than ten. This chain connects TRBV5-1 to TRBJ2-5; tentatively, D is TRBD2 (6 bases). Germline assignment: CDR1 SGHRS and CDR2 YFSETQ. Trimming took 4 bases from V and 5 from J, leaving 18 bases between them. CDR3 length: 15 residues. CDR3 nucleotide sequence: TGCGCCAGCAGCCCTGGACGCGGGGTAGGGGAGACCCAGTACTTC. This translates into CASSPGRGVGETQYF. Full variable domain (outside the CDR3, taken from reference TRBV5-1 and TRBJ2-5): KAGVTQTPRYLIKTRGQQVTLSCSPISGHRSVSWYQQTPGQGLQFLFEYFSETQRNKGNFPGRFSGRQFSNSRSEMNVSTLELGDSALYLCASSPGRGVGETQYFGPGTRLLVL.

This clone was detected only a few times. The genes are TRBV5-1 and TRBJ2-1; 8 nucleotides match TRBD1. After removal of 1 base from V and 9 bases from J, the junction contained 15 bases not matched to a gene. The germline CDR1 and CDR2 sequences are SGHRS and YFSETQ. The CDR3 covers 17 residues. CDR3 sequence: CASSLSDRDSQFGEQFF. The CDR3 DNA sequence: TGCGCCAGCAGCTTGTCGGACAGGGATTCCCAATTCGGTGAGCAGTTCTTC.

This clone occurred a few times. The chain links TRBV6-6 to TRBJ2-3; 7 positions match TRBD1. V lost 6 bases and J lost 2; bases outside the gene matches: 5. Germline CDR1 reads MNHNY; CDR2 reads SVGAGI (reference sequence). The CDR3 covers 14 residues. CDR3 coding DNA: TGTGCCAGCAGAGACAGGGCACCCACAGATACGCAGTATTTT. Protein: CASRDRAPTDTQYF.

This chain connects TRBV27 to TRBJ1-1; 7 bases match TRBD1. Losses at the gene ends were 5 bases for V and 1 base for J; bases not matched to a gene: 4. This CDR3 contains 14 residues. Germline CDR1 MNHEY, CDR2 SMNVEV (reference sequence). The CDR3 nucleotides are TGTGCCAGCAGTGAGACAGGGTGGAACACTGAAGCTTTCTTT. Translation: CASSETGWNTEAFF.